This T cell receptor (beta chain) emerged from a study of blood T cell repertoires in COVID-19 (TCRdb year 2020). Turning to the overall study: Samples from collaborators originated in the United States, Italy and Spain and spanned both the acute and convalescent phases of COVID-19. The material from the prospective study consisted of cDNA or gDNA derived from T cells, B-cell-depleted T cells, or PBMCs. Nearly every sample came with metadata listing a de-identified subject ID, COVID-19 status, age in years and sex. Where HLA class I and class II types were available, the types were taken from metadata supplied by the sample provider, not from assay-based typing. Subjects who had been exposed to COVID-19, were actively infected with it, or had recovered from it provided the deeply sampled blood TCRbeta repertoires that made up the dataset. The samples were drawn from the first 160 participants of the ongoing ImmuneRACE study and from over a thousand subjects provided by 6 global collaborators. The repertoires were released in a freely available public database meant as a resource for research on the immune response to SARS-CoV-2.

Collaborating institutions collected whole blood in K2EDTA tubes following their own protocols. For TCRbeta analysis, collaborators shipped samples as frozen whole blood, isolated PBMCs, or DNA extracted from either of those sample types. Turning to this clone: Which antigen it targets is not known. Nothing much larger sits one base from this clone, and base qualities are not available.

TCRbeta CDR3 regions were amplified from genomic DNA using the immunoSEQ Assay, a bias-controlled multiplex PCR. As for the original processing: The number of nucleated cells in each sample was estimated by amplification of reference gene primers within the assay. To quantify the absolute abundance of each unique TCRbeta CDR3 rearrangement, sequence reads were collapsed and filtered. For each sample, productive Simpson clonality was calculated by taking the square root of Simpson's diversity index across productive rearrangements. As stored in TCRdb, this immuneACCESS dataset retains in-frame rearrangements with V and J assigned. A fraction of the clones does not appear; measured against another copy, unresolved V genes explain less than half of the discrepancy, and the remainder lacks a known reason. D and trimming were read from the DNA, whereas the V and J calls and clone size are those reported in that table. The sample table holds approximately 170,000 clones, of which 82% were seen once. About 10% of the sample comes from the top ten.

What the authors observed across the whole study: The quantity of clinical and demographic metadata differed by source and by participant and was supplied without curation.

The junction shows trimming of 5 bases on V and 2 bases on J, plus 10 bases between the germline ends. Sequences SGHNT (CDR1) and YYREEE (CDR2) are obtained from the germline V gene (reference sequence). The CDR3 contains 13 residues, cysteine and phenylalanine counted. Only the CDR3 DNA stays, 39 bases, in frame from base 1. Sequencing was performed on peripheral blood. This clonotype originated in a woman of 80 years or more with active or convalescent COVID-19. The V and J segments used are TRBV5-4 and TRBJ1-1; the D gene lacks a confident call. CDR3 sequence: CASSPGINTEAFF. Read as DNA, the sequence is TGTGCCAGCAGTCCGGGGATTAACACTGAAGCTTTCTTT.